This T cell receptor beta chain derives from a study of identical twins. Every donor was a healthy Caucasian. Study-wide findings and caveats: High-abundance cord blood beta clonotypes had fewer insertions; memory repertoires showed none.

A universal primer site arose from template switching, and cDNA bore unique molecular identifiers. TCRdb reprocessed the 5' RACE reads via MiXCR and lists one record per CDR3 protein. The sample holds just over 450,000 distinct CDR3 sequences, approximately 15% seen once. In this sample, this clonotype turned up many times. Its antigen is unknown. The ends lost 5 bases at V and 6 bases at J; junction bases unmatched: 7. The CDR3 extends over 14 amino acids. Per the germline V gene, CDR1 is SGHAT and CDR2 is FQNNGV. This sample also appeared in a second study, on yellow fever vaccine responses in identical twins.

This TCR came from a young woman in good health. The rearrangement links TRBV11-2 to TRBJ2-7; 10 positions match TRBD1. Sequenced sample: CD4+ T cells sorted from blood. CDR3 region: CASSQTGGDGEQYF. The CDR3, as DNA: TGTGCCAGCAGCCAGACAGGGGGCGACGGCGAGCAGTACTTC.